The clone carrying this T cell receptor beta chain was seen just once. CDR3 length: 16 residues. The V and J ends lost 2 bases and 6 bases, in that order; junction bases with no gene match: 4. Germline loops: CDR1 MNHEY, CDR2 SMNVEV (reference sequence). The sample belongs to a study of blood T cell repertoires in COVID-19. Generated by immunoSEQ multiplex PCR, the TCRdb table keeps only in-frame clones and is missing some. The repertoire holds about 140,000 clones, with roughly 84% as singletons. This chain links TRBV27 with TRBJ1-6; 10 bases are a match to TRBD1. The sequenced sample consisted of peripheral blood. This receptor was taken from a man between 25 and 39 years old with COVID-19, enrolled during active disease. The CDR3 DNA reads TGTGCCAGCAGTTTACCCAGGACAGGGGGTAATTCACCCCTCCACTTT. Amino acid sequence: CASSLPRTGGNSPLHF.